Shown below are 20 T cell receptor beta chains from a single sample sequenced in a study of T-cell reconstitution after alpha-beta-depleted transplantation in children listed by TCRdb under 2016. Libraries were made using PCR. The sequencer was an Illumina HiSeq 2500. Molecular barcoding was employed in the preparation of TCR libraries, with unique molecular identifiers being used to normalize TCRbeta repertoire quantification. TCRdb took the public reads, trimmed them with fastp at Q25, ran MiXCR for clone calling and kept in-frame beta chains. Every entry covers one CDR3 protein and lists the most common genes and DNA from its rows. Counted in this sample were 90,000 to 100,000 distinct CDR3 sequences; about 25% of them appeared once. The ten largest clones take up over 20% of the sample. Read against the paper, the sample's treatment or condition label means: allogeneic hematopoietic cell transplantation with graft depleted of TCRalphabeta T cells and CD19 B cells.

Sequencing used PBMCs, obtained before TCRalphabeta/CD19-depleted stem cell transplant. The receptor source for this set is a boy aged 2 to 9 with acute lymphoblastic leukemia, due to receive a stem cell transplant.

V is TRBV28 and J is TRBJ1-5; D uncertain. The V gene's germline CDR1 is MDHEN and CDR2 SYDVKM. V lost 3 bases and J 4 bases, leaving 10 bases between the germline ends. The CDR3 length is 14 residues. The CDR3 DNA reads TGTGCCAGCAGTTTGGTACAGAGGAATCAGCCCCAGCATTTT. It yields the protein CASSLVQRNQPQHF.

This clonotype turned up a few times. V and J are TRBV5-4 and TRBJ2-1, with TRBD2 as a possible D gene (6 bases). The CDR3 has 16 residues. The germline V gene encodes CDR1 SGHNT and CDR2 YYREEE (reference sequence). The V end was cut by 0 bases, the J end by 0 bases, with 10 bases between. Here the CDR3 reads CASSLEWGGSYNEQFF. CDR3 in DNA: TGTGCCAGCAGCTTGGAGTGGGGAGGCTCCTACAATGAGCAGTTCTTC.

The chain carries TRBV11-3 and TRBJ1-6, with D unresolved. The CDR3 runs 14 residues. Germline V lookup: CDR1 SGHNT, CDR2 YENEEA. V was shortened by 5 bases and J by 2 bases, with 7 bases between the two germline ends. CDR3 coding DNA: TGTGCCAGCAGCAGGACGACCTATAATTCACCCCTCCACTTT. Translating it yields CASSRTTYNSPLHF.

The sample holds many counts of this clonotype. This sequence joins TRBV12-3 or TRBV12-4 and TRBJ2-1; 9 bases align to TRBD2. Trimming removed 7 bases from V and 3 bases from J; junction bases left unmatched: 4. The CDR3 sequence is 14 residues long. CDR3 in amino acids: CASKRSGGYNEQFF. In DNA form, the CDR3 reads TGTGCCAGCAAGCGTAGCGGGGGCTACAATGAGCAGTTCTTC.

The V gene is TRBV20-1, the J gene TRBJ2-1; 7 bases match TRBD2. This CDR3 contains 14 residues. Germline CDR1 DFQATT, CDR2 SNEGSKA (reference sequence). V lost 6 bases and J lost 9; bases outside the gene matches: 14. CDR3 bases: TGCAGTGCCCCGGGGGGTAGGGTAGCACGTGAGCAGTTCTTC. Translation gives CSAPGGRVAREQFF.

This clonotype was observed a handful of times. This chain connects TRBV11-2 to TRBJ2-2, with a possible D match to TRBD2 (5 bases). Trimming cost V 5 bases and J 3 bases, with 16 bases left between them. The CDR3 loop spans 16 amino acids. CDR1 and CDR2 from the germline V gene are SGHAT and FQNNGV. The CDR3 coding sequence is TGTGCCAGCAGCCCAAGCGGTCTTAGGCACACCGGGGAGCTGTTTTTT. Protein product: CASSPSGLRHTGELFF.

The chain uses TRBV9 and TRBJ2-1; 13 positions match TRBD2. V lost 4 bases to trimming and J lost 2 bases; unmatched junction nucleotides: 9. CDR1 and CDR2 from the germline V gene are SGDLS and YYNGEE. The CDR3 spans 18 residues. CDR3 in DNA: TGTGCCAGCAGCACCACCCCACTAGCGGGAGGGCCCTACAATGAGCAGTTCTTC. Encoded protein: CASSTTPLAGGPYNEQFF.

The CDR3 region has the DNA TGTGCCAGCAGCCAAGATCTAGCGGGAGGGCCATTCTCGGGGGCCAACGTCCTGACTTTC. Translating it yields CASSQDLAGGPFSGANVLTF. The chain is built from TRBV14 and TRBJ2-6; 12 nucleotides align to TRBD2. V shed 0 bases and J 4 bases; nucleotides not matched to a gene: 10. CDR3 length: 20 residues. Germline CDR1 and CDR2: SGHDN and FVKESK.

This clonotype came up a few times. This chain connects TRBV7-2 to TRBJ2-3; unclear D gene. The CDR3 has 14 residues. CDR1 and CDR2 (germline): SGHTA, FQGNSA. V was trimmed by 4 bases and J by 0 bases, leaving 8 bases between them. CDR3 in DNA: TGTGCCAGCAGCTATGGCCCGAGCACAGATACGCAGTATTTT. As protein: CASSYGPSTDTQYF.

This clonotype was seen a few times. The CDR3 spells CSARDLSSGEQFF. For the CDR3, the DNA is TGCAGTGCTAGAGACCTTAGCTCAGGTGAGCAGTTCTTC. The rearrangement links TRBV20-1 to TRBJ2-1; no clear D. V lost 0 bases and J 9 bases, leaving 12 bases between the germline ends. The length of the CDR3 is 13 residues. Germline V gene sequence: CDR1 DFQATT, CDR2 SNEGSKA (reference sequence).

The CDR3 region is CASSRVGFSSYNEQFF. The CDR3 DNA reads as TGCGCCAGCAGCCGGGTCGGCTTTAGCTCCTACAATGAGCAGTTCTTC. The J gene is TRBJ2-1, the V gene TRBV5-1; D ambiguous. The CDR3 loop spans 16 amino acids. Germline CDR1 is SGHRS and CDR2 is YFSETQ. The V end was cut by 4 bases, the J end by 0 bases, with 14 bases between.

This chain links TRBV28 with TRBJ1-4; possible D gene TRBD1, 6 bases. Germline CDR1 is MDHEN and CDR2 is SYDVKM. The V and J ends lost 6 bases and 7 bases respectively, with 12 bases between them. CDR3 length: 13 amino acids. CDR3 residues: CASRGTPLEKLFF. The CDR3, as DNA: TGTGCCAGCAGGGGGACACCTCTTGAAAAACTGTTTTTT.

At least ten counts were recorded for this clonotype. The V and J genes are TRBV28 and TRBJ2-3; D ambiguous. The CDR3 consists of 15 residues. Trimming removed 2 bases at V and 2 bases at J, with 11 bases between. The germline gives CDR1 MDHEN, CDR2 SYDVKM. Written as DNA, the CDR3 is TGTGCCAGCAGTTTACCGAGCCAACTCACAGATACGCAGTATTTT. This codes for CASSLPSQLTDTQYF.

This clonotype has a count of ten or more. The chain uses TRBV27 and TRBJ2-1; 9 nucleotides line up with TRBD2. Trimming at V came to 4 bases and at J to 6 bases, leaving 4 bases not matched to a gene. The germline CDR1 and CDR2 sequences are MNHEY and SMNVEV (reference sequence). This CDR3 is 14 amino acids long. The CDR3 region is CASSSGLAFNEQFF. CDR3 DNA: TGTGCCAGCAGTTCAGGACTAGCGTTCAATGAGCAGTTCTTC.

V gene TRBV19 combines with J gene TRBJ2-2; TRBD2 aligns across 9 bases. With V trimmed by 3 bases and J by 2 bases, 4 bases remained unmatched. CDR1 and CDR2 from the germline V gene are LNHDA and SQIVND (reference sequence). CDR3 length equals 16 residues. The DNA for the CDR3 is TGTGCCAGTAGTATCTTAGCGGGGGTCAACACCGGGGAGCTGTTTTTT. It encodes CASSILAGVNTGELFF.

The rearrangement links TRBV7-3 to TRBJ2-3; no clear D gene. CDR3 size: 16 residues. With 1 base removed from V and 0 bases from J, the gap between germline ends came to 11 bases. Germline CDR1 and CDR2: SGHTA and FQGTGA. Here the CDR3 DNA reads TGTGCCAGCAGCTTAAGTCGGAGTGACAGCACAGATACGCAGTATTTT. Translation: CASSLSRSDSTDTQYF.

This clonotype appeared many times. The V call is TRBV12-3 or TRBV12-4, the J call TRBJ2-7; 12 bases are a match to TRBD2. Trimming took 6 bases from V and 2 from J; bases not matched to a gene: 5. The length of the CDR3 is 15 residues. CDR3 DNA sequence: TGTGCCAGCAGAATGGGACTAGCGGGTCCCTACGAGCAGTACTTC. Its protein product is CASRMGLAGPYEQYF.

This clonotype was seen a few times. This chain joins TRBV27 and TRBJ2-1, with 7 positions matching TRBD2. CDR3 length equals 12 residues. Germline V CDR1 and CDR2: MNHEY, SMNVEV (reference sequence). V was pared by 6 bases and J by 12 bases, with 8 bases of the junction left unmatched. The CDR3 here is CASRSSGALQFF. The CDR3 DNA is TGTGCCAGCAGATCCAGCGGGGCTCTGCAGTTCTTC.

This clonotype was detected only once. The chain couples TRBV7-2 to TRBJ2-4; perhaps TRBD1 as D (5 bases). V was clipped by 8 bases and J by 0 bases, with 17 bases between them. The CDR3 spans 16 residues. The germline gives CDR1 SGHTA, CDR2 FQGNSA. The CDR3: CASLDGRTLAKNIQYF. CDR3 DNA sequence: TGTGCCAGCTTGGACGGAAGGACACTAGCCAAAAACATTCAGTACTTC.

This clonotype came up a few times. The V call is TRBV5-5, the J call TRBJ1-2; 10 nucleotides agree with TRBD1. The germline V gene encodes CDR1 SGHKS and CDR2 YYEKEE (reference sequence). This CDR3 is 15 amino acids long. The junction had 6 bases not matched to a gene; V was cut back by 3 bases and J by 4 bases. CDR3 sequence reads: CASSSVGQGIYGYTF. CDR3 bases: TGTGCCAGCAGCTCCGTGGGACAGGGGATCTATGGCTACACCTTC.